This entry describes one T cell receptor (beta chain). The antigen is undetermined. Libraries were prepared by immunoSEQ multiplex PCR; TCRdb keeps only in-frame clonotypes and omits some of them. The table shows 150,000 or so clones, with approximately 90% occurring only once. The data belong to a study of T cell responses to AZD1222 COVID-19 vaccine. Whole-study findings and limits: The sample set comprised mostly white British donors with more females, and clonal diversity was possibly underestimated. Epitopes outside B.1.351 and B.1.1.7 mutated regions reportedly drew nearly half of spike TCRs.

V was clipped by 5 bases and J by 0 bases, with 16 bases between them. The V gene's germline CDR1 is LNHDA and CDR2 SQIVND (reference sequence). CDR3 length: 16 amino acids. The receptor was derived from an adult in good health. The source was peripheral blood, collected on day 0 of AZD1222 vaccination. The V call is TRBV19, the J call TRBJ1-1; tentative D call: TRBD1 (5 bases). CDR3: CASSLKPGRLNTEAFF. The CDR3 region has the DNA TGTGCCAGTAGTTTAAAACCGGGACGGCTGAACACTGAAGCTTTCTTT.